One sample yielded the 13 T cell receptor beta chains listed below, sequenced in a study of T-cell reconstitution after alpha-beta-depleted transplantation in children. TCRbeta library construction was performed incorporating unique molecular identifiers. Each CDR3 protein is one row after TCRdb ran MiXCR on the PCR reads. There are about 610,000 distinct CDR3 sequences in the sample; over 9.5% occur only once, and approximately 4.1% lies in the top ten. Material: PBMCs from the stem cell graft donor, obtained from the stem cell graft. The receptors come from a human donor who donated a stem cell graft to a child with acute myeloid leukemia.

The gene calls are TRBV4-3 and TRBJ2-2; the D is unclear. Germline values: CDR1 LGHNA, CDR2 YSLEER. V shed 4 bases and J shed 6 bases, with 24 bases lying between them. The CDR3 length is 18 residues. CDR3 coding DNA: TGCGCCAGCAGCCGCGGTCCCTCGGGCCATGGAGATCCCGGGGAGCTGTTTTTT. It yields the protein CASSRGPSGHGDPGELFF.

This rearrangement joins TRBV28 to TRBJ2-1, with D possibly TRBD2 on 5 matching bases. V was clipped by 5 bases and J by 9 bases, with 11 bases between them. Germline CDR1 reads MDHEN; CDR2 reads SYDVKM. This CDR3 spans 12 amino acids. CDR3 loop: CASSLQLAEQFF. As DNA, the CDR3 is TGTGCCAGCAGTCTTCAGCTAGCTGAGCAGTTCTTC.

This chain links TRBV27 with TRBJ2-1; D is perhaps TRBD2 (5 bases). Trimming cost V 7 bases and J 9 bases, with 19 bases left between them. CDR1 is MNHEY and CDR2 is SMNVEV in the germline V gene (reference sequence). The length of the CDR3 is 14 residues. CDR3 protein: CASTSLILVGEQFF. The DNA of the CDR3 is TGTGCCAGCACCTCTCTCATACTAGTAGGTGAGCAGTTCTTC.

In its sample, this clonotype was seen many times. The chain combines TRBV29-1 with TRBJ2-5, with 8 bases fitting TRBD1. Germline-derived CDR1 and CDR2 are SQVTM and ANQGSEA. V lost 1 base to trimming and J lost 4 bases; unmatched junction nucleotides: 8. This CDR3 region has 15 residues. The CDR3 sequence is CSVEVPGGLTETQYF. CDR3 nucleotides: TGCAGCGTTGAAGTGCCAGGGGGCTTAACAGAGACCCAGTACTTC.

This clonotype was seen ten or more times. The chain joins TRBV7-2 to TRBJ2-5, with TRBD2 identical over 7 bases. The CDR3 has 15 amino acids. V gave up 7 bases and J gave up 5 bases; unmatched junction bases: 13. Germline CDR1 reads SGHTA; CDR2 reads FQGNSA. The CDR3: CASTNTQGGRETQYF. The CDR3 DNA reads TGTGCCAGCACGAATACCCAGGGAGGGAGGGAGACCCAGTACTTC.

The sample holds many counts of this clonotype. This chain connects TRBV20-1 to TRBJ2-3, with 9 positions matching TRBD1. The CDR3 loop spans 15 amino acids. The germline gives CDR1 DFQATT, CDR2 SNEGSKA (reference sequence). The trim removed 3 bases at V and 6 bases at J, leaving 10 bases unmatched. The CDR3 here is CSARPGQGLSDTQYF. The CDR3 coding sequence is TGCAGTGCTAGGCCGGGACAGGGATTGTCGGATACGCAGTATTTT.

This clonotype came up a few times. The J gene is TRBJ1-3, the V gene TRBV29-1; maybe TRBD1 (6 bases). Per the germline V gene, CDR1 is SQVTM and CDR2 is ANQGSEA. The CDR3 runs 14 residues. Trimming removed 6 bases from V and 4 bases from J, with 16 bases in between. CDR3 nucleotide sequence: TGCAGCGTCCTAGGGGGGCGCCGAGGAAACACCATATATTTT. It yields the protein CSVLGGRRGNTIYF.

The J gene is TRBJ1-1, the V gene TRBV28, with a tentative D call TRBD1 (5 bases). Germline assignment: CDR1 MDHEN and CDR2 SYDVKM. This CDR3 has 14 amino acids. V lost 6 bases and J 4 bases, leaving 15 bases between the germline ends. The CDR3 nucleotides read TGTGCCAGCAGGCCCCCGACAGTGACCACTGAAGCTTTCTTT. Its protein product is CASRPPTVTTEAFF.

This clonotype was observed many times. The J gene is TRBJ2-5, the V gene TRBV7-2, with D possibly matching TRBD1 (5 bases). The germline V gene has CDR1 SGHTA and CDR2 FQGNSA. V was cut by 2 bases and J by 2 bases, with 15 bases left in between. The length of the CDR3 is 16 residues. The CDR3 spells CASSLTMTVDQETQYF. The CDR3 DNA reads TGTGCCAGCAGCTTAACTATGACAGTTGATCAAGAGACCCAGTACTTC.

This clonotype was recorded a few times. This chain joins TRBV28 and TRBJ2-5; 8 positions agree with TRBD1. V was pared by 4 bases and J by 5 bases, with 9 bases of the junction left unmatched. The germline gives CDR1 MDHEN, CDR2 SYDVKM. This CDR3 region has 15 residues. The CDR3 is CASSSRDRRMETQYF. CDR3 DNA sequence: TGTGCCAGCAGTTCCCGGGACAGGAGGATGGAGACCCAGTACTTC.

This clonotype was detected ten times or more. The chain combines TRBV12-3 or TRBV12-4 with TRBJ1-5; D is unresolved. The CDR3 is made up of 15 amino acids. V lost 6 bases and J 4 bases, leaving 16 bases between the germline ends. The chain's CDR3 is CASRPFGRKNQPQHF. The CDR3 bases are TGTGCCAGCAGACCGTTTGGCAGGAAAAATCAGCCCCAGCATTTT.

The chain uses TRBV20-1 and TRBJ2-7; 9 positions agree with TRBD2. The CDR3 length is 15 residues. Germline CDR1 DFQATT, CDR2 SNEGSKA (reference sequence). V was pared by 0 bases and J by 5 bases, with 8 bases of the junction left unmatched. DNA for the CDR3: TGCAGTGCTAGAGAAGGTAGCGGGAGACTCCACGAGCAGTACTTC. Protein sequence: CSAREGSGRLHEQYF.

Many counts were recorded for this clonotype. The chain recombines TRBV29-1 with TRBJ2-1; 9 nucleotides align to TRBD2. Unmatched junction bases numbered 10, after V lost 3 bases and J lost 7 bases. The CDR3 runs to 15 residues. CDR1 SQVTM and CDR2 ANQGSEA come from the germline V gene. CDR3 DNA sequence: TGCAGCGTTGATAGTTCCCTAGCGGGACGGAATGAGCAGTTCTTC. It codes for CSVDSSLAGRNEQFF.